In this sample, the clone carrying this TCR beta chain turned up a few times. Profiled with immunoSEQ multiplex PCR; TCRdb holds only in-frame clones, not every one. The sample consists of fewer than 200,000 clones, around 82% of them appearing once. Cohorts were assigned according to the clinical history that participants reported. V gave up 5 bases and J gave up 5 bases; unmatched junction bases: 5. The CDR3 extends over 13 amino acids. CDR1 ENHRY and CDR2 SYGVKD come from the germline V gene. This record comes from a study of blood T cell repertoires in COVID-19. Sequencing was done on a sample of PBMCs or T cells enriched from blood (not recorded which). This chain links TRBV10-3 with TRBJ1-1; TRBD1 agrees at 7 bases. The clonotype originates from a man in his sixties who had recovered from COVID-19. CDR3 amino acids: CAISTGAGTEAFF. The CDR3, as DNA: TGTGCCATCAGTACAGGGGCGGGGACTGAAGCTTTCTTT.